This TCR beta chain was identified in a study of blood T cell repertoires in COVID-19. This clone was seen a few times. TCRdb keeps only in-frame clones here, not all; method: immunoSEQ multiplex PCR. Here the sample spans under 250,000 clones, approximately 90% being singletons. Sequences were obtained from peripheral blood. The clonotype originates from a middle-aged woman with acute or convalescent COVID-19.

The CDR3 nucleotides read TGCGCCAGCAGCTTGACGACAGGGATCAATTCACCCCTCCACTTT. It specifies CASSLTTGINSPLHF. V is TRBV5-1 and J is TRBJ1-6; 7 positions match TRBD1. There are 15 residues in the CDR3. Germline CDR1 and CDR2: SGHRS and YFSETQ. J was trimmed by 7 bases and V by 1 base; bases with no gene match: 5.